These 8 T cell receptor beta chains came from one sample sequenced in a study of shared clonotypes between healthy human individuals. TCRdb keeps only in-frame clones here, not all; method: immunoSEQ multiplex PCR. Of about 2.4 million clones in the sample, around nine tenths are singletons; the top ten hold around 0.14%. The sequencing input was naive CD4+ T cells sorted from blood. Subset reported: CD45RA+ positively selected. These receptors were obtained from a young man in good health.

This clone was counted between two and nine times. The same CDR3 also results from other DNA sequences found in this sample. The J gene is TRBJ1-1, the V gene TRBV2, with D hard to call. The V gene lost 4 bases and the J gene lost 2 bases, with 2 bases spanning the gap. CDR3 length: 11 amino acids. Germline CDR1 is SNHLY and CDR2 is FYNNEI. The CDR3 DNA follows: TGTGCCAGCAGTGTAAACACTGAAGCTTTCTTT. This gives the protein CASSVNTEAFF.

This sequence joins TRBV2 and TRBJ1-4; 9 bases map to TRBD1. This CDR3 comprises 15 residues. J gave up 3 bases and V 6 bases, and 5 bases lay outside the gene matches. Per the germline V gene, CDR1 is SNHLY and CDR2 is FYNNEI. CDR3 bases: TGTGCCAGCAGGATACAGGGGGCATCTAATGAAAAACTGTTTTTT. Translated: CASRIQGASNEKLFF.

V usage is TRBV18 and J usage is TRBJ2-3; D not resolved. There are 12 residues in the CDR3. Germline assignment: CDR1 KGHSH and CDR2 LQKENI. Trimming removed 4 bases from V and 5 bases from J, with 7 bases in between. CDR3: CASSLRRDTQYF. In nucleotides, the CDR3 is TGTGCCAGCTCACTAAGAAGAGATACGCAGTATTTT.

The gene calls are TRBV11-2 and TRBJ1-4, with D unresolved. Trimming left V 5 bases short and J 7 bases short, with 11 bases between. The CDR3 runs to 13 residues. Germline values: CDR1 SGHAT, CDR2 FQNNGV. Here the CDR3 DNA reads TGTGCCAGCAGCCCCTCGGGGAGTGAAAAACTGTTTTTT. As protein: CASSPSGSEKLFF.

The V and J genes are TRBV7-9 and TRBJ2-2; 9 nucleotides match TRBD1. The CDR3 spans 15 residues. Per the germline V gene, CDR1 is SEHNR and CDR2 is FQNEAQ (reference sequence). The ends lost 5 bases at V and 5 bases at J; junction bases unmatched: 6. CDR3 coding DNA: TGTGCCAGCAGCCGACAGGGGGTTTTAACCGGGGAGCTGTTTTTT. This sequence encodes CASSRQGVLTGELFF.

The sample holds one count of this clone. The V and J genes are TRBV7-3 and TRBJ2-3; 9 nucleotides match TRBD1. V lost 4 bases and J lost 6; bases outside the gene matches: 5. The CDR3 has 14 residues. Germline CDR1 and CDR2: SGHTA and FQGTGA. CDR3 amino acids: CASSSGQGVDTQYF. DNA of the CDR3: TGTGCCAGCAGCTCGGGACAGGGTGTCGATACGCAGTATTTT.

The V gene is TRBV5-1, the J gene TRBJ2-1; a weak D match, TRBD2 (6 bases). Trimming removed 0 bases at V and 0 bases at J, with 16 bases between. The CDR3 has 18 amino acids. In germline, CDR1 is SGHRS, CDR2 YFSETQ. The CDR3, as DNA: TGCGCCAGCAGCTTGGAAGGTAGCGGCGAGGTCTCCTACAATGAGCAGTTCTTC. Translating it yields CASSLEGSGEVSYNEQFF.

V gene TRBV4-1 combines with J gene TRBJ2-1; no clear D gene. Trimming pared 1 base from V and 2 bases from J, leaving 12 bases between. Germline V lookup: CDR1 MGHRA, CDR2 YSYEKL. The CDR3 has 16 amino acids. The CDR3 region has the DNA TGCGCCAGCAGCCAAGCCCCTACCTCTGCCTACAATGAGCAGTTCTTC. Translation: CASSQAPTSAYNEQFF.